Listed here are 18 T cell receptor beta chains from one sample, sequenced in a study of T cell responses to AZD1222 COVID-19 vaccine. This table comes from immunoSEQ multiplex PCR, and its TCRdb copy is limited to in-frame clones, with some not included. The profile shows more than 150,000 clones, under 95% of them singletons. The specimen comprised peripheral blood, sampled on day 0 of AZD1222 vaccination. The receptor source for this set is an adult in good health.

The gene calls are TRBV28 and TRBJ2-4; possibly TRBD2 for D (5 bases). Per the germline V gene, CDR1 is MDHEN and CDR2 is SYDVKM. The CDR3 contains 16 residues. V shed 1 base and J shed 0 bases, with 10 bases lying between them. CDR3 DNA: TGTGCCAGCAGTTTATTAACGGAGGAAGCCAAAAACATTCAGTACTTC. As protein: CASSLLTEEAKNIQYF.

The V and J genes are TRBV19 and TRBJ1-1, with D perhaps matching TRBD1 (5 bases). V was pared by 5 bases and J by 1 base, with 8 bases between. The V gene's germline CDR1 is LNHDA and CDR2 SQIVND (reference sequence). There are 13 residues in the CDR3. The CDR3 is CASSSTGNTEAFF. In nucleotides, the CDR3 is TGTGCCAGTAGTTCAACAGGGAACACTGAAGCTTTCTTT.

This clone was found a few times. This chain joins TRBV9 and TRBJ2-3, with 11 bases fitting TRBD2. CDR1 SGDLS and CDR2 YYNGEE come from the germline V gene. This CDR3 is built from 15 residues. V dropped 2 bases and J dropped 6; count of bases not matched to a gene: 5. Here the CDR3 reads CASSVLAGGRDTQYF. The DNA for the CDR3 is TGTGCCAGCAGCGTCCTAGCGGGGGGCCGCGATACGCAGTATTTT.

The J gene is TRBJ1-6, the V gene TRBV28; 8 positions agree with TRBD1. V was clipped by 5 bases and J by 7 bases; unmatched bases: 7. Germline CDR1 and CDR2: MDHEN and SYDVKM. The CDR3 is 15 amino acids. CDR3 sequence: CASSTRQGRNSPLHF. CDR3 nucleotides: TGTGCCAGCAGTACACGACAGGGGCGAAATTCACCCCTCCACTTT. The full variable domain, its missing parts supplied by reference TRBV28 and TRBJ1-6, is DVKVTQSSRYLVKRTGEKVFLECVQDMDHENMFWYRQDPGLGLRLIYFSYDVKMKEKGDIPEGYSVSREKKERFSLILESASTNQTSMYLCASSTRQGRNSPLHFGNGTRLTVT.

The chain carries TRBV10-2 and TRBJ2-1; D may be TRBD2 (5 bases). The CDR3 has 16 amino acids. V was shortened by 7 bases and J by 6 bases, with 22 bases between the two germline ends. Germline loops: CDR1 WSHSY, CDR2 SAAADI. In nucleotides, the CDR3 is TGCGCCAGCACCATGTCGGCGGGCCAGAACGGCAATGAGCAGTTCTTC. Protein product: CASTMSAGQNGNEQFF.

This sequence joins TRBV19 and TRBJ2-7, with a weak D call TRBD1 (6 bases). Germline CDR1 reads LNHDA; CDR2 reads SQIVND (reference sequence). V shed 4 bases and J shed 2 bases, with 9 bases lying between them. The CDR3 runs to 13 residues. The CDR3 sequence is CASSTGATYEQYF. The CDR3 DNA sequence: TGTGCCAGTAGTACAGGGGCCACCTACGAGCAGTACTTC.

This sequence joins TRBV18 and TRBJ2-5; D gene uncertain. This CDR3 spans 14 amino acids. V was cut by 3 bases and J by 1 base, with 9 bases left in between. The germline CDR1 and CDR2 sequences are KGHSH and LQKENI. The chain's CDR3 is CASSPSRVQETQYF. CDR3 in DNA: TGTGCCAGCTCACCGAGCAGAGTCCAAGAGACCCAGTACTTC.

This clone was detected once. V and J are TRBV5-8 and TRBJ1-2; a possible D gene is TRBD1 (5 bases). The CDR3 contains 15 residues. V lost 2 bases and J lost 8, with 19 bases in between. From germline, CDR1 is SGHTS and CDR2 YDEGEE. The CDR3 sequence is CASSFEGPPMEGYTF. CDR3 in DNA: TGTGCCAGCAGCTTCGAGGGGCCTCCCATGGAGGGCTACACCTTC. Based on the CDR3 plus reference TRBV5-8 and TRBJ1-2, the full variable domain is EAGVTQSPTHLIKTRGQQATLRCSPISGHTSVYWYQQALGLGLQFLLWYDEGEERNRGNFPPRFSGRQFPNYSSELNVNALELEDSALYLCASSFEGPPMEGYTFGSGTRLTVV.

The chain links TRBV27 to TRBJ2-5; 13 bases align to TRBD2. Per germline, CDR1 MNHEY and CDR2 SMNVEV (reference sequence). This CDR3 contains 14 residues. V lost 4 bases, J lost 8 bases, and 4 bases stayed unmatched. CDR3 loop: CASSSLGLAGTQYF. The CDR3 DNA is TGTGCCAGCAGTTCCCTGGGACTAGCGGGAACCCAGTACTTC.

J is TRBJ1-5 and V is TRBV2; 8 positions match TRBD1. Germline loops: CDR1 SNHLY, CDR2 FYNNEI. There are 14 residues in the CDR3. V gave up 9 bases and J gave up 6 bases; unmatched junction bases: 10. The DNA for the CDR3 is TGTGCCAGTGATGACAGGGGAGGAGGTCAGCCCCAGCATTTT. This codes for CASDDRGGGQPQHF.

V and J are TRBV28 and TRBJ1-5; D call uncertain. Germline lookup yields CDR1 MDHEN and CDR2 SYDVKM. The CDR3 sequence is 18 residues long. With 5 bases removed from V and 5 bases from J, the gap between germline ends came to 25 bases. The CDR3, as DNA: TGTGCCAGCAGTCCGATGCCTTCGGGGTCAAGAGAGCATCAGCCCCAGCATTTT. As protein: CASSPMPSGSREHQPQHF.

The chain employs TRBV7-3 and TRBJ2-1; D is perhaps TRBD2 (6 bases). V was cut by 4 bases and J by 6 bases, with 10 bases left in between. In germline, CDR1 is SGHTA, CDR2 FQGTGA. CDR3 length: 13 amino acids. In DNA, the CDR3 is TGTGCCAGCAGCTCTAGCGCGGCCAATGAGCAGTTCTTC. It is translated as CASSSSAANEQFF.

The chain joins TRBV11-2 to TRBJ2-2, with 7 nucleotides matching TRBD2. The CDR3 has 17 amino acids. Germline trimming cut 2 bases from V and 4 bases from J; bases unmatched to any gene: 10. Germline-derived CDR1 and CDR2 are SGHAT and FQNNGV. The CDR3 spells CASSLPGRGLVTGELFF. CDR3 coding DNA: TGTGCCAGCAGCTTACCCGGGCGGGGGTTGGTCACCGGGGAGCTGTTTTTT.

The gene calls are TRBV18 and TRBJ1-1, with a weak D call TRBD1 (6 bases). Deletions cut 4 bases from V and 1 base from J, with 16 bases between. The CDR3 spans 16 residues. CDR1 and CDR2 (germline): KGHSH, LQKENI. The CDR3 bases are TGTGCCAGCTCACAACCGGGGGCTCGATCGAACACTGAAGCTTTCTTT. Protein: CASSQPGARSNTEAFF. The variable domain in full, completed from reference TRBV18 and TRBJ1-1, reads NAGVMQNPRHLVRRRGQEARLRCSPMKGHSHVYWYRQLPEEGLKFMVYLQKENIIDESGMPKERFSAEFPKEGPSILRIQQVVRGDSAAYFCASSQPGARSNTEAFFGQGTRLTVV.

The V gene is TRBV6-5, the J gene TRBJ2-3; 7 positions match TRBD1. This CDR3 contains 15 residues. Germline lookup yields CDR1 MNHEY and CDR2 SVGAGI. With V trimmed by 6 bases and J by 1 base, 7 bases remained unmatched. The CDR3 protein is CASSPGGPRTDTQYF. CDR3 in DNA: TGTGCCAGCAGCCCAGGGGGACCCCGCACAGATACGCAGTATTTT.

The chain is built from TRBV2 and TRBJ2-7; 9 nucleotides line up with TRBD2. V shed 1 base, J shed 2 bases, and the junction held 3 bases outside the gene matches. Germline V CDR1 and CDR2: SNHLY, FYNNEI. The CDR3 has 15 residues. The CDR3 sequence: CASSEGGGRAYEQYF. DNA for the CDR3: TGTGCCAGCAGTGAAGGAGGCGGGAGGGCCTACGAGCAGTACTTC.

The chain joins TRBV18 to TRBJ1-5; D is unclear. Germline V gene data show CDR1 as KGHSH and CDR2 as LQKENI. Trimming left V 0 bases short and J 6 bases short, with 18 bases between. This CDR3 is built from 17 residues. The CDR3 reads CASSPPTVNPPSQPQHF. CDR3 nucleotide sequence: TGTGCCAGCTCACCACCAACAGTGAACCCCCCGAGTCAGCCCCAGCATTTT. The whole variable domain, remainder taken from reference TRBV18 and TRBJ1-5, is NAGVMQNPRHLVRRRGQEARLRCSPMKGHSHVYWYRQLPEEGLKFMVYLQKENIIDESGMPKERFSAEFPKEGPSILRIQQVVRGDSAAYFCASSPPTVNPPSQPQHFGDGTRLSIL.

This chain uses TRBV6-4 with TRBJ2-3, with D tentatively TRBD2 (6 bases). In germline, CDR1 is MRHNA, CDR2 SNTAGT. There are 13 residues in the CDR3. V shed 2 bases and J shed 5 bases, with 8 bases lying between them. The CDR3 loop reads CASSDSGRDTQYF. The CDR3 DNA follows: TGTGCCAGCAGTGACAGCGGGCGAGATACGCAGTATTTT.